The 19 T cell receptor beta chains in this list originate from one sample, sequenced in a study of blood T cell repertoires in COVID-19. Assay used: immunoSEQ multiplex PCR; TCRdb lists only in-frame clones, some missing. This table has 300,000 to 400,000 clones, 85% to 90% appearing once. Material: PBMCs or T cells enriched from blood (not recorded which). Every receptor here comes from a young man who had recovered from COVID-19.

The chain combines TRBV28 with TRBJ2-1, with D possibly matching TRBD1 (5 bases). The CDR3 contains 13 residues. V lost 10 bases and J lost 10, with 20 bases in between. Per the germline V gene, CDR1 is MDHEN and CDR2 is SYDVKM. The CDR3 nucleotides are TGTGCCACAGGGCAGGGCCGGTTCGGCGAGCAGTTCTTC. Its translation is CATGQGRFGEQFF. Supplemented by reference TRBV28 and TRBJ2-1, the full variable domain reads DVKVTQSSRYLVKRTGEKVFLECVQDMDHENMFWYRQDPGLGLRLIYFSYDVKMKEKGDIPEGYSVSREKKERFSLILESASTNQTSMYLCATGQGRFGEQFFGPGTRLTVL.

The gene calls are TRBV18 and TRBJ1-4, with 7 bases fitting TRBD1. The germline CDR1 and CDR2 sequences are KGHSH and LQKENI. There are 17 residues in the CDR3. V dropped 0 bases and J dropped 0; count of bases not matched to a gene: 4. The CDR3 spells CASSPPRTGSTNEKLFF. CDR3 nucleotides: TGTGCCAGCTCACCACCGAGGACAGGATCAACTAATGAAAAACTGTTTTTT.

Of note for this clone: The same CDR3 can be traced to other DNA sequences in this sample. This sequence joins TRBV20-1 and TRBJ2-1; 7 bases match TRBD1. Germline V lookup: CDR1 DFQATT, CDR2 SNEGSKA (reference sequence). The trim removed 3 bases at V and 9 bases at J, leaving 2 bases unmatched. The CDR3 is 11 amino acids. The CDR3 sequence is CSASRGTEQFF. In nucleotides, the CDR3 is TGCAGTGCTAGCAGGGGGACTGAGCAGTTCTTC.

This rearrangement joins TRBV7-2 to TRBJ2-4, with 8 bases aligning to TRBD1. CDR3 length equals 15 residues. Germline CDR1 reads SGHTA; CDR2 reads FQGNSA. V gave up 5 bases and J gave up 6 bases; unmatched junction bases: 9. CDR3 sequence: CASSDPRQGRNIQYF. The CDR3 bases are TGTGCCAGCAGCGACCCGAGACAGGGGAGAAACATTCAGTACTTC.

This clone was picked up one time. This rearrangement joins TRBV5-1 to TRBJ2-1; D remains unclear. V shed 0 bases and J shed 5 bases, with 6 bases lying between them. Germline V lookup: CDR1 SGHRS, CDR2 YFSETQ. The CDR3 loop spans 13 amino acids. The CDR3 loop is CASSLGRNNEQFF. The CDR3 nucleotides are TGCGCCAGCAGCTTGGGTAGAAACAATGAGCAGTTCTTC.

The chain is built from TRBV19 and TRBJ2-1; 8 positions match TRBD2. The trim removed 5 bases at V and 3 bases at J, leaving 6 bases unmatched. CDR3 length: 15 residues. In germline, CDR1 is LNHDA, CDR2 SQIVND (reference sequence). CDR3 residues: CASSGGTSNYNEQFF. For the CDR3, the DNA is TGTGCCAGTAGTGGGGGGACTAGTAACTACAATGAGCAGTTCTTC.

The sample holds a few counts of this clone. The CDR3 DNA follows: TGTGCCAGCTCACCGGGACTGAAGGGCCTGGGGTTAACCTCTGGGGCCAACGTCCTGACTTTC. The encoded protein is CASSPGLKGLGLTSGANVLTF. The chain recombines TRBV18 with TRBJ2-6; a possible D gene is TRBD2 (6 bases). Trimming took off 3 bases at V and 0 bases at J, with 24 bases between the two ends. The CDR3 runs to 21 residues. Per the germline V gene, CDR1 is KGHSH and CDR2 is LQKENI.

This chain links TRBV7-9 with TRBJ2-7, with 10 bases matching TRBD1. Germline values: CDR1 SEHNR, CDR2 FQNEAQ (reference sequence). V shed 3 bases and J 3 bases; nucleotides not matched to a gene: 5. CDR3 length equals 15 residues. CDR3 amino acids: CASSFGQGVNYEQYF. Written as DNA, the CDR3 is TGTGCCAGCAGCTTTGGACAGGGGGTTAACTACGAGCAGTACTTC.

The chain links TRBV7-8 to TRBJ1-5, with D uncertain. The CDR3 runs to 16 residues. Germline CDR1 is SGHVS and CDR2 is FQNEAQ. Trimming stripped 0 bases from V and 4 bases from J, with 13 bases between. DNA of the CDR3: TGTGCCAGCAGCTTAGCCTGGACTGTGGGGAATCAGCCCCAGCATTTT. Protein sequence: CASSLAWTVGNQPQHF.

The rearrangement joins TRBV10-3 to TRBJ2-1; D is perhaps TRBD1 (6 bases). CDR1 is ENHRY and CDR2 is SYGVKD in the germline V gene. The CDR3 is made up of 15 amino acids. The V end lost 6 bases, the J end lost 6 bases, and 18 bases lay between the germline ends. The CDR3 spells CAIRKSTGNSNEQFF. The CDR3 DNA sequence: TGTGCCATCAGGAAATCTACAGGGAATTCCAATGAGCAGTTCTTC.

The J gene is TRBJ1-2, the V gene TRBV28; D call uncertain. This CDR3 comprises 13 residues. Germline CDR1 MDHEN, CDR2 SYDVKM. V was shortened by 3 bases and J by 6 bases, with 11 bases between the two germline ends. The CDR3 coding sequence is TGTGCCAGCAGTTTCGGTACCCGCGATGGCTACACCTTC. Translation gives CASSFGTRDGYTF.

V usage is TRBV6-6 and J usage is TRBJ2-6, with 9 bases lining up with TRBD1. The CDR3 has 19 residues. Germline V gene data show CDR1 as MNHNY and CDR2 as SVGAGI (reference sequence). J gave up 1 base and V 5 bases, and 12 bases lay outside the gene matches. The CDR3 loop is CASSPGQGLYLSGANVLTF. The CDR3 DNA is TGTGCCAGCAGTCCTGGACAGGGGTTATACCTTTCTGGGGCCAACGTCCTGACTTTC.

This chain uses TRBV3-1 (or the pseudogene TRBV3-2) with TRBJ2-3; D unresolved. Germline V CDR1 and CDR2: LGHDT, YNNKEL (reference sequence). This CDR3 contains 13 residues. V was trimmed by 6 bases and J by 1 base, leaving 8 bases between them. DNA for the CDR3: TGTGCCAGCAGTCCCGAGGGCACAGATACGCAGTATTTT. Translation: CASSPEGTDTQYF.

This clone was observed once. The V call is TRBV3-1 (or the pseudogene TRBV3-2), the J call TRBJ1-1; D is unclear. Trimming shortened V by 5 bases and J by 5 bases, and 9 bases separated the two germline ends. The CDR3 has 12 amino acids. Looked up from germline, CDR1 is LGHDT and CDR2 is YNNKEL (reference sequence). CDR3 sequence reads: CASSAPGTEAFF. The DNA of the CDR3 is TGTGCCAGCAGCGCCCCCGGGACTGAAGCTTTCTTT.

The chain links TRBV18 to TRBJ1-2, with TRBD1 identical over 7 bases. V dropped 2 bases and J dropped 6; count of bases not matched to a gene: 9. The CDR3 spans 15 residues. CDR1 is KGHSH and CDR2 is LQKENI in the germline V gene. CDR3 in DNA: TGTGCCAGCTCACCATCATCGGGTAGGGGGCATGGCTACACCTTC. Amino acid sequence: CASSPSSGRGHGYTF.

V usage is TRBV12-3 or TRBV12-4 and J usage is TRBJ1-2, with 7 bases matching TRBD1. Trimming took 2 bases from V and 5 from J; bases not matched to a gene: 2. This CDR3 contains 13 residues. CDR3 nucleotides: TGTGCCAGCAGTTTAACAGGGGCGTATGGCTACACCTTC. Protein product: CASSLTGAYGYTF.

This rearrangement joins TRBV3-1 (or the pseudogene TRBV3-2) to TRBJ2-2; TRBD2 aligns across 12 bases. V trimming: 3 bases; J trimming: 5 bases; junction bases outside the gene matches: 4. The CDR3 contains 16 residues. Germline loops: CDR1 LGHDT, CDR2 YNNKEL (reference sequence). The CDR3 loop is CASSQAGTSGTGELFF. The DNA of the CDR3 is TGTGCCAGCAGCCAGGCCGGGACTAGCGGGACCGGGGAGCTGTTTTTT.

J is TRBJ1-1 and V is TRBV10-3, with D possibly TRBD1 on 5 matching bases. This CDR3 is 17 amino acids long. V lost 0 bases, J lost 1 base, and 15 bases lay in between. Germline values: CDR1 ENHRY, CDR2 SYGVKD. CDR3 sequence (DNA): TGTGCCATCAGTGAGTCGACGACAGCGATCCGGAACACTGAAGCTTTCTTT. Its translation: CAISESTTAIRNTEAFF.

This clone was detected once. V and J are TRBV10-3 and TRBJ1-2, with TRBD1 matching over 7 bases. V shed 10 bases, J shed 6 bases, and the junction held 8 bases outside the gene matches. The CDR3 is made up of 12 amino acids. Germline assignment: CDR1 ENHRY and CDR2 SYGVKD. The CDR3, as DNA: TGTGCCACCTCCGGGACAGATGATGGCTACACCTTC. Amino acid sequence: CATSGTDDGYTF.